The following is a T cell receptor beta chain sequence with its context. Its specificity is not known. These data are taken from a study of OX40 agonist ivuxolimab in advanced cancers. Study context: Partial responses were seen in three patients, one with hepatocellular carcinoma and two with cutaneous melanoma.

Broader study findings: Still undetermined is the antigen specificity of the expanded peripheral T cells.

This CDR3 is built from 18 residues. The V end lost 4 bases, the J end lost 2 bases, and 23 bases lay between the germline ends. Germline CDR1 and CDR2: SGHKS and YYEKEE (reference sequence). Assay: immunoSEQ multiplex PCR; the TCRdb copy retains only in-frame clones and omits some. The sample records 55,000 to 75,000 clones, around 90% being singletons. V is TRBV5-5 and J is TRBJ2-3; either TRBD1 or TRBD2 may supply D (5 bases each). The clonotype comes from an adult with an advanced solid tumor such as melanoma, head and neck, liver or kidney cancer. The sample in question was CD4+ or CD8+ T cells sorted from blood, obtained in a trial of the OX40 agonist ivuxolimab. CDR3 region: CASSLPDTGTNLTDTQYF. CDR3 sequence (DNA): TGTGCCAGCAGCCTTCCTGACACCGGGACCAATCTCACAGATACGCAGTATTTT.